Below, 19 T cell receptor beta chains from the same sample are listed, as sequenced in a study of blood T cell repertoires in COVID-19. Only in-frame clones appear in the TCRdb table, and some are missing; sequencing was by immunoSEQ multiplex PCR. The sample yields under 200,000 clones, more than 75% seen once. Sequencing was performed on peripheral blood. Receptor source: a man aged 35-49 years with acute or convalescent COVID-19.

J is TRBJ1-4 and V is TRBV3-1 (or the pseudogene TRBV3-2); tentatively, D is TRBD1 (6 bases). V gave up 3 bases and J gave up 4 bases, with 12 bases separating them. Germline CDR1 reads LGHDT; CDR2 reads YNNKEL (reference sequence). The CDR3 loop spans 15 amino acids. This CDR3 reads CASSHTGTSNEKLFF. DNA for the CDR3: TGTGCCAGCAGCCATACAGGGACGAGTAATGAAAAACTGTTTTTT.

The chain has TRBV7-6 and TRBJ1-5, with TRBD1 matching 7 bases. V lost 2 bases, J lost 2 bases, and 3 bases stayed unmatched. The germline CDR1 and CDR2 sequences are SGHVS and FNYEAQ. There are 15 residues in the CDR3. The CDR3 loop reads CASSLNTGGNQPQHF. The CDR3, as DNA: TGTGCCAGCAGCTTAAACACAGGGGGCAATCAGCCCCAGCATTTT.

V is TRBV20-1 and J is TRBJ2-7; perhaps TRBD1 as D (6 bases). Germline V CDR1 and CDR2: DFQATT, SNEGSKA (reference sequence). The length of the CDR3 is 11 residues. Trimming stripped 6 bases from V and 6 bases from J, with 12 bases between. The CDR3 DNA reads as TGCAGTGCCAGGGGACATTTCGAGCAGTACTTC. This gives the protein CSARGHFEQYF.

The rearrangement links TRBV9 to TRBJ1-1, with D possibly matching TRBD1 (5 bases). There are 13 residues in the CDR3. Germline V gene lookup returns CDR1 SGDLS and CDR2 YYNGEE. The germline V and J ends were trimmed by 4 bases and 5 bases, with 12 bases remaining between them. CDR3 residues: CASSKRGRTEAFF. The CDR3 nucleotides read TGTGCCAGCAGCAAAAGGGGTCGGACTGAAGCTTTCTTT.

This clone occurred a few times. The chain combines TRBV6-6 with TRBJ2-5, with D perhaps matching TRBD2 (6 bases). Germline loops: CDR1 MNHNY, CDR2 SVGAGI (reference sequence). The V and J ends lost 10 bases and 1 base respectively, with 16 bases between them. The CDR3 runs 14 residues. The CDR3 DNA reads as TGTGCCACAAAGGATGCGGGGACCCAAGAGACCCAGTACTTC. Its translation: CATKDAGTQETQYF.

The rearrangement joins TRBV7-2 to TRBJ2-7; TRBD1 matches at 7 bases. The length of the CDR3 is 13 residues. Germline trimming cut 4 bases from V and 6 bases from J; bases unmatched to any gene: 6. Germline CDR1 is SGHTA and CDR2 is FQGNSA. The CDR3 DNA sequence: TGTGCCAGCAGCTCCGACAGGGAGAGCGAGCAGTACTTC. It yields the protein CASSSDRESEQYF.

This rearrangement joins TRBV7-9 to TRBJ2-5; unclear D gene. This CDR3 is 11 amino acids long. V lost 4 bases, J lost 5 bases, and 5 bases lay in between. Germline loops: CDR1 SEHNR, CDR2 FQNEAQ (reference sequence). The CDR3 sequence: CASSWSETQYF. The CDR3 DNA follows: TGTGCCAGCAGCTGGAGCGAGACCCAGTACTTC.

The CDR3 nucleotides read TGTGCCATCAGTGAGTCCACTAGCGGGGCCGAGCAGTACTTC. Encoded protein: CAISESTSGAEQYF. The chain couples TRBV10-3 to TRBJ2-7; 10 bases are shared with TRBD2. Per germline, CDR1 ENHRY and CDR2 SYGVKD. The CDR3 contains 14 residues. Trimming at V came to 0 bases and at J to 6 bases, leaving 2 bases not matched to a gene.

J is TRBJ2-7 and V is TRBV27, with D possibly TRBD2 on 5 matching bases. CDR3 length: 15 residues. Deletions cut 6 bases from V and 0 bases from J, with 15 bases between. Germline V gene sequence: CDR1 MNHEY, CDR2 SMNVEV (reference sequence). CDR3: CASSRAASGSYEQYF. In DNA, the CDR3 is TGTGCCAGCAGCAGAGCGGCCTCGGGCTCCTACGAGCAGTACTTC.

The chain joins TRBV9 to TRBJ2-1; D possibly corresponds to TRBD1 (5 bases). V lost 4 bases, J lost 9 bases, and 14 bases lay in between. The CDR3 loop spans 13 amino acids. Germline V lookup: CDR1 SGDLS, CDR2 YYNGEE. CDR3 sequence reads: CASSPQGGGEQFF. CDR3 sequence (DNA): TGTGCCAGCAGCCCTCAGGGCGGCGGTGAGCAGTTCTTC.

The genes are TRBV18 and TRBJ1-1; 8 bases agree with TRBD1. The germline V gene has CDR1 KGHSH and CDR2 LQKENI. V lost 3 bases and J lost 3; bases outside the gene matches: 3. The CDR3 runs to 14 residues. The CDR3 DNA sequence: TGTGCCAGCTCACCGGCGACAGGGGACACTGAAGCTTTCTTT. It is translated as CASSPATGDTEAFF. Full variable domain (rest looked up from reference TRBV18 and TRBJ1-1): NAGVMQNPRHLVRRRGQEARLRCSPMKGHSHVYWYRQLPEEGLKFMVYLQKENIIDESGMPKERFSAEFPKEGPSILRIQQVVRGDSAAYFCASSPATGDTEAFFGQGTRLTVV.

The chain uses TRBV5-1 and TRBJ2-5; D might be TRBD1 (6 bases). The germline V and J ends were trimmed by 2 bases and 5 bases, with 16 bases remaining between them. Germline V lookup: CDR1 SGHRS, CDR2 YFSETQ. The CDR3 is 15 residues long. The CDR3 DNA reads as TGCGCCAGCAGCTTTACAGGGTCGGAGGTGGAGACCCAGTACTTC. It specifies CASSFTGSEVETQYF.

The chain combines TRBV30 with TRBJ1-1, with D perhaps TRBD1 (6 bases). Germline CDR1 GTSNPN, CDR2 SVGIG (reference sequence). The CDR3 is 13 amino acids. With 7 bases removed from V and 1 base from J, the gap between germline ends came to 13 bases. DNA of the CDR3: TGTGCCTACCAGGACAGACGGAACACTGAAGCTTTCTTT. Its protein product is CAYQDRRNTEAFF.

V usage is TRBV27 and J usage is TRBJ2-3; D possibly corresponds to TRBD1 (6 bases). This CDR3 region has 11 residues. V gave up 6 bases and J gave up 5 bases, with 6 bases separating them. The germline CDR1 and CDR2 sequences are MNHEY and SMNVEV (reference sequence). In DNA form, the CDR3 reads TGTGCCAGCAGACAGGGAGATACGCAGTATTTT. As protein: CASRQGDTQYF.

This clone occurred once. J is TRBJ2-2 and V is TRBV18; no firm D call. This CDR3 has 13 residues. V lost 1 base, J lost 8 bases, and 8 bases lay in between. The V gene's germline CDR1 is KGHSH and CDR2 LQKENI. CDR3: CASSPLLSGELFF. DNA of the CDR3: TGTGCCAGCTCACCACTCTTATCTGGGGAGCTGTTTTTT.

This clone was counted only a few times. V and J are TRBV19 and TRBJ1-5, with no clear D. This CDR3 region has 13 residues. The germline V gene has CDR1 LNHDA and CDR2 SQIVND (reference sequence). V lost 3 bases to trimming and J lost 7 bases, with 10 bases between them. CDR3 sequence (DNA): TGTGCCAGTAGTATCGGGTTGTCGCAGCCCCAGCATTTT. Its translation is CASSIGLSQPQHF.

The CDR3 region is CASSLSGAANTGELFF. CDR3 DNA: TGTGCCAGCAGCCTAAGCGGCGCGGCGAACACCGGGGAGCTGTTTTTT. The chain combines TRBV7-8 with TRBJ2-2; TRBD2 might be the D (5 bases). CDR1 is SGHVS and CDR2 is FQNEAQ in the germline V gene. This CDR3 has 16 amino acids. The V and J ends lost 5 bases and 0 bases respectively, with 13 bases between them.

The chain combines TRBV5-6 with TRBJ2-3; 8 positions agree with TRBD1. CDR3 length: 12 residues. The trim removed 3 bases at V and 9 bases at J, leaving 3 bases unmatched. Germline CDR1 and CDR2: SGHDT and YYEEEE. The CDR3 protein is CASSSDRGTQYF. CDR3 nucleotide sequence: TGTGCCAGCAGCTCCGACAGGGGAACGCAGTATTTT. Based on the CDR3 plus reference TRBV5-6 and TRBJ2-3, the full variable domain is DAGVTQSPTHLIKTRGQQVTLRCSPKSGHDTVSWYQQALGQGPQFIFQYYEEEERQRGNFPDRFSGHQFPNYSSELNVNALLLGDSALYLCASSSDRGTQYFGPGTRLTVL.

The chain has TRBV18 and TRBJ1-2; 8 bases are a match to TRBD1. The CDR3 extends over 13 amino acids. CDR1 and CDR2 (germline): KGHSH, LQKENI. Trimming at V came to 3 bases and at J to 8 bases, leaving 5 bases not matched to a gene. Here the CDR3 DNA reads TGTGCCAGCTCACCTTGGACAGGGCAGGGCTACACCTTC. The encoded protein is CASSPWTGQGYTF.